These 8 T cell receptor beta chains were all obtained from the same sample, sequenced in a study of T cells after yellow fever vaccination. Via MiXCR, TCRdb re-called the 5' RACE reads, giving one row per CDR3 protein. The data show about 400,000 distinct CDR3 sequences, with 11% seen just once and about 17% held by the top ten. Sample: PBMCs, taken on the day of the first yellow fever vaccination. These receptor sequences come from a man younger than 35 who received the YFV17D yellow fever vaccine.

This chain connects TRBV24-1 to TRBJ2-5; TRBD2 agrees at 9 bases. Per germline, CDR1 KGHDR and CDR2 SFDVKD. The CDR3 sequence is 14 residues long. With 5 bases clipped from V and 4 bases from J, the junction kept 4 bases outside the gene matches. CDR3 loop: CATSGAGGPETQYF. The CDR3 bases are TGTGCCACCAGTGGAGCGGGGGGCCCAGAGACCCAGTACTTC.

Only one count was recorded for this clonotype. The J gene is TRBJ2-5, the V gene TRBV18, with TRBD1 identical over 9 bases. The CDR3 contains 15 residues. Losses at the gene ends were 3 bases for V and 3 bases for J; bases not matched to a gene: 5. CDR1 is KGHSH, CDR2 LQKENI, per germline. The CDR3 DNA reads TGTGCCAGCTCACCTTCCCGGGACAGGGAAGAGACCCAGTACTTC. Its translation: CASSPSRDREETQYF.

This clonotype was counted only a few times. The chain uses TRBV6-2 or TRBV6-3 and TRBJ2-3; no clear D. V lost 0 bases and J lost 2, with 12 bases in between. The CDR3 runs to 16 residues. The germline V gene has CDR1 MNHEY and CDR2 SVGEGT. This CDR3 reads CASSYSANPATDTQYF. The CDR3 DNA reads as TGTGCCAGCAGTTACTCGGCTAACCCCGCCACAGATACGCAGTATTTT.

The chain carries TRBV4-3 and TRBJ2-7; 7 bases fit TRBD1. The V gene end was trimmed by 0 bases and the J gene end by 6 bases; junction bases not matched to a gene: 14. This CDR3 region has 17 residues. Germline CDR1 is LGHNA and CDR2 is YSLEER. The DNA of the CDR3 is TGCGCCAGCAGCCAAGATAGGGCTCGGACAGGAACTTCCGAGCAGTACTTC. It is translated as CASSQDRARTGTSEQYF.

The chain employs TRBV20-1 and TRBJ1-4, with unresolved D. The V gene lost 5 bases and the J gene lost 8 bases, with 18 bases spanning the gap. The CDR3 is made up of 14 amino acids. CDR1 is DFQATT and CDR2 is SNEGSKA in the germline V gene (reference sequence). The CDR3 is CSAGVSGVGEKLFF. For the CDR3, the DNA is TGCAGTGCTGGGGTTTCGGGAGTTGGGGAAAAACTGTTTTTT.

The V and J genes are TRBV29-1 and TRBJ2-3; D gene unclear. The germline gives CDR1 SQVTM, CDR2 ANQGSEA. The CDR3 runs to 11 residues. The germline V and J ends were trimmed by 8 bases and 3 bases, with 9 bases remaining between them. Written as DNA, the CDR3 is TGCAGCATCGGGCCTACAGATACGCAGTATTTT. This codes for CSIGPTDTQYF.

This clonotype has only a few counts. The rearrangement uses TRBV5-1 and TRBJ2-1; 7 bases are shared with TRBD1. J lost 4 bases, V lost 4 bases, and 2 bases had no gene match. This CDR3 is 13 amino acids long. The V gene's germline CDR1 is SGHRS and CDR2 YFSETQ. The CDR3 is CASSPDRYNEQFF. The CDR3 DNA follows: TGCGCCAGCAGCCCGGACAGGTACAATGAGCAGTTCTTC.

On this clonotype itself: The junction shows a germline mismatch at one end, possibly a read error. The chain recombines TRBV20-1 with TRBJ2-1; a possible D gene is TRBD2 (5 bases). This CDR3 is built from 11 residues. Germline V gene data show CDR1 as DFQATT and CDR2 as SNEGSKA (reference sequence). The CDR3 loop is CSAIPLGGTLF. CDR3 DNA: TGCAGTGCTATACCCCTAGGAGGAACCCTCTTC.